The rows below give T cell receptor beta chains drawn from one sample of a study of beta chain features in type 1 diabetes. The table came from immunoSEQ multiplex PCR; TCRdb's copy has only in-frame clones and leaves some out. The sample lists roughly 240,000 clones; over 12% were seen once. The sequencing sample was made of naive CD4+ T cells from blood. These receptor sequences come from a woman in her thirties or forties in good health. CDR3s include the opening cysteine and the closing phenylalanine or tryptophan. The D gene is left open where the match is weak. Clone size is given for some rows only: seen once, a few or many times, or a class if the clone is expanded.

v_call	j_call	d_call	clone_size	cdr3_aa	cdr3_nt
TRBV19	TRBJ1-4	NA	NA	CASSGQRNEKLFF	TGTGCCAGTTCTGGACAGAGGAATGAAAAACTGTTTTTT
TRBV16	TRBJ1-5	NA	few	CASSQYGNQPQHF	TGTGCCAGCAGCCAATACGGGAATCAGCCCCAGCATTTT
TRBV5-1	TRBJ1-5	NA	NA	CASSLGSGSTQPQHF	TGCGCCAGCAGCTTGGGGTCGGGGTCGACTCAGCCCCAGCATTTT
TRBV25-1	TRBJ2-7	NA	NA	CASSDSPYEQYF	TGTGCCAGCTCGGACAGCCCCTACGAGCAGTACTTC
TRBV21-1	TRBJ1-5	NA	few	CASQGGQGAIGTRQPQHF	TGTGCCTCACAAGGAGGACAGGGGGCGATCGGAACACGTCAGCCCCAGCATTTT
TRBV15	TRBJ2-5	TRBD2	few	CATSRGGSEETQYF	TGTGCCACCAGCCGGGGGGGATCCGAAGAGACCCAGTACTTC
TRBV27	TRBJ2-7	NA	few	CASSLYEGEQYF	TGTGCCAGCAGTTTATATGAGGGCGAGCAGTACTTC
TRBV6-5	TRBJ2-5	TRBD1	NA	CASSYDRARETQYF	TGTGCCAGCAGTTACGACAGGGCCCGGGAGACCCAGTACTTC
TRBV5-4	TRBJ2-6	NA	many	CACGGAGANVLTF	TGTGCCTGTGGGGGCGCTGGGGCCAACGTCCTGACTTTC
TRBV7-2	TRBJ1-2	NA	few	CASSLVTYSYGYTF	TGTGCCAGCAGCTTGGTGACATACTCTTATGGCTACACCTTC
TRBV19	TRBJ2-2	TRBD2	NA	CASTTGLAGAANTGELFF	TGTGCCAGTACCACGGGACTAGCGGGGGCCGCGAACACCGGGGAGCTGTTTTTT
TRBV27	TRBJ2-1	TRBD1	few	CASGGTGPSSYNEQFF	TGTGCCAGCGGGGGGACAGGCCCGAGCTCCTACAATGAGCAGTTCTTC
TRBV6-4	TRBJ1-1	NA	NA	CASSTRENTEAFF	TGTGCCAGCAGCACACGGGAGAACACTGAAGCTTTCTTT
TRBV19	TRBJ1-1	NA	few	CASSQAARNTEAFF	TGTGCCAGTAGTCAAGCCGCCCGGAACACTGAAGCTTTCTTT
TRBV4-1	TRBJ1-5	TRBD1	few	CASSPSPGTVNQPQHF	TGCGCCAGCAGCCCTAGCCCGGGGACAGTGAATCAGCCCCAGCATTTT
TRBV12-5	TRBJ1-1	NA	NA	CASGLLGTEGFF	TGTGCTAGTGGTTTGTTAGGAACAGAAGGTTTCTTT
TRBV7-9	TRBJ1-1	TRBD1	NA	CASSKQGGTEAFF	TGTGCCAGCAGCAAACAGGGGGGAACTGAAGCTTTCTTT
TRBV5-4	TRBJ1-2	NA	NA	CASSLGGTFNYGYTF	TGTGCCAGCAGCTTGGGCGGAACCTTTAACTATGGCTACACCTTC
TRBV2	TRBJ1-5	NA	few	CASSPIGGLNQPQHF	TGTGCCAGCAGCCCCATCGGGGGTCTCAATCAGCCCCAGCATTTT